This TCR beta chain is from a study of blood T cell repertoires in COVID-19. On the study more broadly: Sources were T cells, B-cell-depleted T cells, or PBMCs; the material itself was cDNA or gDNA.

In the original workflow: Estimates of nucleated cell counts were drawn from the amplification of reference gene primers. TCRdb keeps only in-frame clones here, not all; method: immunoSEQ multiplex PCR. V and J calls and clone size come straight from that table; D and trimming were deduced from the DNA. The data hold about 120,000 clones, with 82% observed a single time. This CDR3 is 15 amino acids long. The V gene's germline CDR1 is MNHEY and CDR2 SVGAGI. Deletions cut 6 bases from V and 1 base from J, with 15 bases between. The J gene is TRBJ1-2, the V gene TRBV6-5; D perhaps matches TRBD1 (6 bases). This sequence originates from an older man with active or convalescent COVID-19. The specimen was peripheral blood. CDR3 region: CASRLPAGDNYGYTF. The CDR3 nucleotides read TGTGCCAGCAGACTCCCGGCAGGGGATAACTATGGCTACACCTTC.